This T cell receptor (beta chain) appears in the sequencing data of a study of T cells expressing NK-cell markers. Germline CDR1 reads SGHTA; CDR2 reads FQGNSA. This CDR3 is 16 amino acids long. TCRdb reanalyzed the 5' RACE reads, giving one entry per CDR3 protein sequence and no DNA. In total, the table holds around 260,000 distinct CDR3 sequences. This sequence was found in a woman aged 18 to 75 in good health. The sample was blood T cells: a sorted CD56 or NKG2C T cell subset, CD4+ or CD8+ T cells, or bulk PBMC T cells (not recorded which). J is TRBJ2-5 and V is TRBV7-2; the D call of TRBD1 rests on TCRdb alone, since no DNA is present to check it. The CDR3 protein is CASQRRQPLFQETQYF.